Listed here is a single T cell receptor (beta chain). The antigen is not known. The entry originates in a study of human T cells and chemical hapten exposure. Turning to the study itself: Small pooled library volume differences chiefly drove per-sample TCR yield variation. General observations from the study: Versus controls, expanded TCRs had significantly more large CDR3 similarity clusters.

The CDR3 is made up of 16 amino acids. Unmatched junction bases numbered 13, after V lost 4 bases and J lost 7 bases. Germline V lookup: CDR1 SGHDN, CDR2 FVKESK. In the authors' workflow: Sample TCR counts, which ranged from 23,224 to 690,600, had a median of around 96,000. TCRdb reprocessed the RACE reads with MiXCR, giving one entry per CDR3 protein. These V and J calls derive from TCRdb rather than the authors' analysis. The repertoire holds approximately 100,000 distinct CDR3 sequences, about 11% seen once, with around 3.5% in the top ten. Time point reported: patch test 1, 2 weeks after DPC sensitization. Treatment indicated: therapeutic diphenylcyclopropenone sensitization with weekly scalp DPC.

The clonotype was recovered from a woman in her thirties or forties with alopecia areata. Some clones in this sample may be carry-over from other donors' samples. Sequencing was performed on whole blood, taken in connection with sensitization to the hapten diphenylcyclopropenone (DPC). The chain has TRBV14 and TRBJ2-3; 8 nucleotides match TRBD2. The CDR3 sequence is CASSPTRGSGSYTQYF. CDR3 nucleotides: TGTGCCAGCAGCCCCACACGAGGGAGCGGGAGTTATACGCAGTATTTT. Full variable domain (rest looked up from reference TRBV14 and TRBJ2-3): EAGVTQFPSHSVIEKGQTVTLRCDPISGHDNLYWYRRVMGKEIKFLLHFVKESKQDESGMPNNRFLAERTGGTYSTLKVQPAELEDSGVYFCASSPTRGSGSYTQYFGPGTRLTVL.